This TCR beta chain was found in a study of Graves' ophthalmopathy and Graves' hyperthyroidism. Study-level results: Forecasting of ophthalmopathy progression by the model achieved less than 71% sensitivity and more than 72% specificity.

The TCR beta CDR3 regions underwent amplification from RNA transcripts. HTBI primers primed a first-round RT-PCR, and a second-round multiplex PCR followed. Each CDR3 protein gets one entry after TCRdb re-called the multiplex PCR reads with MiXCR. The table includes approximately 460,000 distinct CDR3 sequences, over 13% detected once. Trimming stripped 0 bases from V and 5 bases from J, with 13 bases between. The CDR3 is 15 residues long. Germline V gene sequence: CDR1 SGHTA, CDR2 FQGNSA. This clonotype was recorded many times. Its target is unknown. The sample was blood. The chain recombines TRBV7-2 with TRBJ2-5; TRBD1 might be the D (7 bases). This clonotype originated in a woman aged 25 to 39 with Graves' ophthalmopathy. CDR3 in DNA: TGTGCCAGCAGCTTAGCGCAGGGGGGCGCGGAGACCCAGTACTTC. This translates into CASSLAQGGAETQYF.